These T cell receptor beta chains were read from a single sample in a study of vaccination and CD4 T cells after COVID-19. TCRdb ran MiXCR on the PCR reads and lists one entry per CDR3 protein. The data show 25,000 to 30,000 distinct CDR3 sequences, 51% seen once. Sequenced here: CD4+ T cells from blood, sampled about 7 months after SARS-CoV-2 vaccination. The source is a human donor who had recovered from COVID-19. The CDR3 runs from the conserved cysteine through the conserved F or W. The order of the fields is J gene, V gene, clone size, D gene, CDR3 protein, CDR3 DNA. A D gene is named only where the DNA matches it firmly. The listing skips clone size in some rows; elsewhere it reads once, few, many or a size class.

>TRBJ2-5|TRBV7-9|-|TRBD1
CASSAGTGVRETQYF
TGTGCCAGCAGCGCCGGGACAGGGGTCAGAGAGACCCAGTACTTC
>TRBJ2-5|TRBV2|-|-
CASTIREETQYF
TGTGCCAGCACCATCAGGGAAGAGACCCAGTACTTC
>TRBJ2-7|TRBV28|-|TRBD2
CASRISGNSYEQYF
TGTGCCAGCAGAATTAGCGGGAACTCCTACGAGCAGTACTTC
>TRBJ2-7|TRBV19|-|TRBD2
CASSTRLLSGRAWYEQYF
TGTGCCAGTAGTACCCGACTTCTTAGCGGGAGGGCCTGGTACGAGCAGTACTTC
>TRBJ2-5|TRBV5-4|-|TRBD1
CASSPGTALQEAQYF
TGTGCCAGCAGCCCAGGGACAGCCCTCCAAGAGGCCCAGTACTTC
>TRBJ2-2|TRBV20-1|few|-
CSASGRDNTGELFF
TGCAGTGCTAGTGGGAGAGACAACACCGGGGAGCTGTTTTTT
>TRBJ1-5|TRBV15|-|TRBD1
CATSVIDRGNQPQHF
TGTGCCACCAGCGTAATTGACAGGGGCAATCAGCCCCAGCATTTT
>TRBJ2-7|TRBV6-1|-|TRBD2
CASSDPGLGAYEQYF
TGTGCCAGCAGTGACCCGGGACTAGGAGCCTACGAGCAGTACTTC
>TRBJ1-1|TRBV6-5|-|-
CASSYSRRAGTEAFF
TGTGCCAGCAGTTACTCTCGGAGGGCGGGCACTGAAGCTTTCTTT
>TRBJ1-5|TRBV6-4|-|-
CASRPTGSSNQPQHF
TGTGCCAGCAGACCAACAGGGTCTTCTAATCAGCCCCAGCATTTT
>TRBJ1-1|TRBV6-1|-|TRBD1
CASTLGQGPTEAFF
TGTGCCAGCACCCTAGGACAGGGGCCCACTGAAGCTTTCTTT
>TRBJ2-1|TRBV2|-|-
CASGSSGINEQFF
TGTGCCAGCGGTTCCAGCGGCATTAATGAGCAGTTCTTC
>TRBJ1-2|TRBV20-1|-|-
CSARDNAFNYGYTF
TGCAGTGCTAGAGATAACGCATTTAACTATGGCTACACCTTC
>TRBJ1-2|TRBV19|-|-
CASSTGDYGYTF
TGTGCCAGTAGTACCGGAGACTATGGCTACACCTTC
>TRBJ2-1|TRBV27|-|-
CASRKARYNEQFF
TGTGCCAGCAGGAAAGCCAGGTACAATGAGCAGTTCTTC
>TRBJ2-1|TRBV28|-|-
CASRLNEQFF
TGTGCCAGCAGACTTAATGAGCAGTTCTTC
>TRBJ2-4|TRBV7-2|-|-
CASSLVTSSGIQYF
TGTGCCAGCAGCTTAGTAACTAGTAGCGGCATTCAGTACTTC
>TRBJ2-1|TRBV15|-|TRBD2
CATSEGGLAYNEQFF
TGTGCCACCAGCGAGGGGGGACTAGCCTACAATGAGCAGTTCTTC
>TRBJ2-1|TRBV14|-|-
CASSQLTDYDEQFF
TGTGCCAGCAGCCAACTCACAGACTACGATGAGCAGTTCTTC
>TRBJ2-7|TRBV7-2|-|TRBD2
CASSPQSSGSRAYF
TGTGCCAGCAGCCCGCAATCGAGCGGGAGTCGGGCGTACTTC
>TRBJ2-7|TRBV21-1|-|-
CARSGVCYCEQYF
TGTGCCAGGTCAGGGGTGTGCTACTGCGAGCAGTACTTC
>TRBJ2-3|TRBV2|-|TRBD2
CASHLAAHTDTQYF
TGTGCCAGCCATCTAGCGGCCCACACAGATACGCAGTATTTT
>TRBJ1-6|TRBV20-1|-|-
CSANTGRGSPLHF
TGCAGTGCCAACACCGGACGGGGTTCGCCCCTCCACTTT
>TRBJ2-5|TRBV7-3|few|TRBD1
CASSQGAVGEETQYF
TGTGCCAGCTCACAGGGGGCAGTGGGCGAAGAGACCCAGTACTTC
>TRBJ2-1|TRBV2|-|-
CASTQSSYNEQFF
TGTGCCAGTACGCAGAGCTCCTACAATGAGCAGTTCTTC
>TRBJ1-6|TRBV7-2|-|TRBD1
CASSRSRDRNSPLHF
TGTGCCAGCAGCCGGTCCCGGGACAGAAATTCACCCCTCCACTTT
>TRBJ2-5|TRBV7-2|-|TRBD2
CASSLGLVQETQYF
TGTGCCAGCAGCCTGGGACTAGTCCAAGAGACCCAGTACTTC
>TRBJ1-6|TRBV7-9|-|-
CASSSGPGHLQSDSPLHF
TGTGCCAGCAGCTCAGGACCGGGACACCTACAATCGGATTCACCCCTCCACTTT